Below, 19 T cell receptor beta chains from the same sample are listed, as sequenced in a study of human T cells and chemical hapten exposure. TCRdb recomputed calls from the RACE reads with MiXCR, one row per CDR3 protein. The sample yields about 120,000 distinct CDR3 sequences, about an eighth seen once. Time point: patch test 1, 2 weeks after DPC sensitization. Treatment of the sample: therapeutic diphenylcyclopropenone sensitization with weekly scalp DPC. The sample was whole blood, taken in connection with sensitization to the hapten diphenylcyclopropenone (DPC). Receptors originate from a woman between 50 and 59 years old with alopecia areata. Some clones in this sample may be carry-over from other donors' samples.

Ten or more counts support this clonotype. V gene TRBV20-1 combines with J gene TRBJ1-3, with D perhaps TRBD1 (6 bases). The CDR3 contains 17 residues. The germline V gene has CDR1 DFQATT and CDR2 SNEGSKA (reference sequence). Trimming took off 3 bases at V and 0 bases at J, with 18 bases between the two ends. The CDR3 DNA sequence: TGCAGTGCTAGTCGTCTAGGGGGATCAATCTCTGGAAACACCATATATTTT. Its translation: CSASRLGGSISGNTIYF.

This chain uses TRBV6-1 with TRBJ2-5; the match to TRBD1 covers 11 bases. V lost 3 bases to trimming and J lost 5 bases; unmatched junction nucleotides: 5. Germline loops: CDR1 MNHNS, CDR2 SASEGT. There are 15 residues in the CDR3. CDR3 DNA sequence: TGTGCCAGCAGTGACCCGGGACAGGGGGTGGAGACCCAGTACTTC. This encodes CASSDPGQGVETQYF.

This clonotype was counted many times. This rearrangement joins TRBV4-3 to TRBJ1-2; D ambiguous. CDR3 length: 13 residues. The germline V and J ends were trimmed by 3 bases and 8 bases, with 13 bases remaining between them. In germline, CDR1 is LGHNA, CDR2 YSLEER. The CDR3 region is CASSHSHSEGYTF. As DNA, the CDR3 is TGCGCCAGCAGCCATTCCCACAGTGAGGGCTACACCTTC.

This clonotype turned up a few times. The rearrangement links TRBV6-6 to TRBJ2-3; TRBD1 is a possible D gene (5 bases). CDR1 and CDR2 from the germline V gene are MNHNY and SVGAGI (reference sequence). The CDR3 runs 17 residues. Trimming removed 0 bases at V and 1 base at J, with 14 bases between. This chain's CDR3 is CASSYSRAGKGTDTQYF. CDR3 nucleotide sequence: TGTGCCAGCAGTTACTCTAGAGCAGGGAAGGGCACAGATACGCAGTATTTT.

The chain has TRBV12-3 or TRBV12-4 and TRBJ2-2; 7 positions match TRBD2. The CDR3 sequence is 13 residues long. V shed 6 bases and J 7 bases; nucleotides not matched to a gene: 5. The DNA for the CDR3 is TGTGCCAGCAGCCGACTAGCTGGCGGGGAGCTGTTTTTT. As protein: CASSRLAGGELFF.

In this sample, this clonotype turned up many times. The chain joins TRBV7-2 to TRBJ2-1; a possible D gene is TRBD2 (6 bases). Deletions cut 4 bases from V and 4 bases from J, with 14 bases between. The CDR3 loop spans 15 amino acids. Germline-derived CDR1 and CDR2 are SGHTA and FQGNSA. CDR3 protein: CASSYSGTSYNEQFF. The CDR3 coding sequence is TGTGCCAGCAGCTACTCCGGGACTTCGTACAATGAGCAGTTCTTC.

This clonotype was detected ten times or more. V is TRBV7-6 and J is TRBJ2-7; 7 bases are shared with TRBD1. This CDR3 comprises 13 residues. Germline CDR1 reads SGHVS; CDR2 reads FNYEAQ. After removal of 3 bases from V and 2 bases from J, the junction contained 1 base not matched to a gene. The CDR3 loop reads CASSFGTAYEQYF. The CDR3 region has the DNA TGTGCCAGCAGCTTCGGGACAGCCTACGAGCAGTACTTC.

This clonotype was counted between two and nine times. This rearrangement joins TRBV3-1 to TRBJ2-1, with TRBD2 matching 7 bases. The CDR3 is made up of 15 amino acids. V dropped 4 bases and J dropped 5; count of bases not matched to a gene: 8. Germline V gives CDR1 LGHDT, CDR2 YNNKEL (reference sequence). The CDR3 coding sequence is TGTGCCAGCAGCCGTCAAGCGGGATGGAACAATGAGCAGTTCTTC. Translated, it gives CASSRQAGWNNEQFF.

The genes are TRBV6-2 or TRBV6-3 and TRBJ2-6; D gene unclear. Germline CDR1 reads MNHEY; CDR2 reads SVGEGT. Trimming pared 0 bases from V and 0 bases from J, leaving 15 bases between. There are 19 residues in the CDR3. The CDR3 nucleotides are TGTGCCAGCAGTTACTCCCGCCAGAAGGTCCGCTCTGGGGCCAACGTCCTGACTTTC. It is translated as CASSYSRQKVRSGANVLTF.

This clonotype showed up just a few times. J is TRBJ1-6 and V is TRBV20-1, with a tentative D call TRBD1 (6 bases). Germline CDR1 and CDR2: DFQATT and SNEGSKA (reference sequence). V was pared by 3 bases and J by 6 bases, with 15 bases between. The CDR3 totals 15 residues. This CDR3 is CSARWSGGGNSPLHF. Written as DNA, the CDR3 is TGCAGTGCTAGGTGGAGTGGGGGCGGTAATTCACCCCTCCACTTT.

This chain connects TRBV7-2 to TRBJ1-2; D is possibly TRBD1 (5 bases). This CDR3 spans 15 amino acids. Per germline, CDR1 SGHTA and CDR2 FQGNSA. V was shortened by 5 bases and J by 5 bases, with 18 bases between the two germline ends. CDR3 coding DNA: TGTGCCAGCAGCCCACTTGGCAGGGCAGGTTATGGCTACACCTTC. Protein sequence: CASSPLGRAGYGYTF.

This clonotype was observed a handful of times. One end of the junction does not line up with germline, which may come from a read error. In DNA form, the CDR3 reads TGTGCCAGCTCACCATTCCGGGACAGCTCAGTATTTTTT. Translated, it gives CASSPFRDSSVFF. The rearrangement uses TRBV18 and TRBJ2-3; 7 bases align to TRBD1. In germline, CDR1 is KGHSH, CDR2 LQKENI. The CDR3 sequence is 13 residues long. Looking up the rest from reference TRBV18 and TRBJ2-3 gives the full variable domain: NAGVMQNPRHLVRRRGQEARLRCSPMKGHSHVYWYRQLPEEGLKFMVYLQKENIIDESGMPKERFSAEFPKEGPSILRIQQVVRGDSAAYFCASSPFRDSSVFFGPGTRLTVL.

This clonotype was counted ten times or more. The CDR3 sequence is CASSPPGLALYEQYF. In nucleotides, the CDR3 is TGTGCCAGCTCACCACCGGGACTAGCTCTCTACGAGCAGTACTTC. The chain combines TRBV18 with TRBJ2-7, with 9 bases identical to TRBD2. The V gene's germline CDR1 is KGHSH and CDR2 LQKENI. V lost 0 bases to trimming and J lost 3 bases; unmatched junction nucleotides: 3. There are 15 residues in the CDR3. Combining the CDR3 with reference TRBV18 and TRBJ2-7 gives the whole variable domain NAGVMQNPRHLVRRRGQEARLRCSPMKGHSHVYWYRQLPEEGLKFMVYLQKENIIDESGMPKERFSAEFPKEGPSILRIQQVVRGDSAAYFCASSPPGLALYEQYFGPGTRLTVT.

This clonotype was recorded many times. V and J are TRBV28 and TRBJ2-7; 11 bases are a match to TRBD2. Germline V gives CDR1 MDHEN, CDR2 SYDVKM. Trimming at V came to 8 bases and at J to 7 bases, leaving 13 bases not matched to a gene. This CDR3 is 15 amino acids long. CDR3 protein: CASREELAGVWEQYF. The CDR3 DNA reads TGTGCCAGCCGCGAGGAACTAGCGGGAGTTTGGGAGCAGTACTTC.

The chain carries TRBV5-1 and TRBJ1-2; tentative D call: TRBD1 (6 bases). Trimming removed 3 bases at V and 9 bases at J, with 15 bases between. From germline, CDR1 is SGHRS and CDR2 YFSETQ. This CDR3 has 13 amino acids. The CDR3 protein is CASSSETGVRYTF. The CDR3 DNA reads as TGCGCCAGCAGCTCAGAGACAGGCGTCCGCTACACCTTC. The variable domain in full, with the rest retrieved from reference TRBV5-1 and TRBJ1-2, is KAGVTQTPRYLIKTRGQQVTLSCSPISGHRSVSWYQQTPGQGLQFLFEYFSETQRNKGNFPGRFSGRQFSNSRSEMNVSTLELGDSALYLCASSSETGVRYTFGSGTRLTVV.

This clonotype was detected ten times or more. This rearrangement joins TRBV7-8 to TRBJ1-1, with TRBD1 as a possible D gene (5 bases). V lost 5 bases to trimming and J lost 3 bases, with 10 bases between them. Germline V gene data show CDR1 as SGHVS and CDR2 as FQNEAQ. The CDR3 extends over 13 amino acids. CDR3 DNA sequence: TGTGCCAGCAGCGTGCAAGGGGACACTGAAGCTTTCTTT. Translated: CASSVQGDTEAFF.

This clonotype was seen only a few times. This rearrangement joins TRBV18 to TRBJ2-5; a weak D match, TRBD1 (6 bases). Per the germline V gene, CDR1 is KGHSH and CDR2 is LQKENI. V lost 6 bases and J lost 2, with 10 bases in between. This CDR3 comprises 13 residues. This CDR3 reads CASSVGQQETQYF. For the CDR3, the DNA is TGTGCCAGCTCCGTAGGACAGCAAGAGACCCAGTACTTC.

The CDR3 sequence is CASSLRQGSSRSYGYTF. The CDR3, as DNA: TGTGCCAGCAGCCTAAGACAGGGTTCGTCTCGATCTTATGGCTACACCTTC. The chain combines TRBV3-1 with TRBJ1-2, with 7 bases fitting TRBD1. The trim removed 4 bases at V and 5 bases at J, leaving 16 bases unmatched. The CDR3 runs to 17 residues. Per the germline V gene, CDR1 is LGHDT and CDR2 is YNNKEL (reference sequence). The full variable domain, in which reference TRBV3-1 and TRBJ1-2 provide the parts outside the CDR3, is DTAVSQTPKYLVTQMGNDKSIKCEQNLGHDTMYWYKQDSKKFLKIMFSYNNKELIINETVPNRFSPKSPDKAHLNLHINSLELGDSAVYFCASSLRQGSSRSYGYTFGSGTRLTVV.

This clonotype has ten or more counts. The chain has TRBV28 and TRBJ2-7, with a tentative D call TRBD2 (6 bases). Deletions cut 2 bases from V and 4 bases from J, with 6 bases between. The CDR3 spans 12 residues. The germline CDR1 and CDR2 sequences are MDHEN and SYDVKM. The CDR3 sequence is CASSLGGYEQYF. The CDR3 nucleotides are TGTGCCAGCAGTTTAGGGGGGTACGAGCAGTACTTC.